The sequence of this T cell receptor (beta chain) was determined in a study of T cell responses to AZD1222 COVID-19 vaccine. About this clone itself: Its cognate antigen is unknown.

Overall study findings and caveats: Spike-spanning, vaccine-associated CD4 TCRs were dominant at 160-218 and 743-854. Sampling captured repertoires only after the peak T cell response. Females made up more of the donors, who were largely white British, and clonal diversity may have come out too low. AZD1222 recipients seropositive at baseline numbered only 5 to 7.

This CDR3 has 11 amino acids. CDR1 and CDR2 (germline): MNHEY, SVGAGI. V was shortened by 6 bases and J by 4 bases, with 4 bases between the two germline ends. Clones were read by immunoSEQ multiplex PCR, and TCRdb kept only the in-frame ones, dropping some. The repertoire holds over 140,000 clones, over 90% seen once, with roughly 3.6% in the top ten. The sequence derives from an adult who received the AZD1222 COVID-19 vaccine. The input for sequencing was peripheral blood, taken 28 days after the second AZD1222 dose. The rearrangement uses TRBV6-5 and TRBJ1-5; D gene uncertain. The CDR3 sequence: CASRQNQPQHF. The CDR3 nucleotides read TGTGCCAGCAGACAGAATCAGCCCCAGCATTTT.